A single sample is the source of the 12 T cell receptor beta chains below, sequenced in a study of blood T cells in healthy people across ages. For the second PCR, which ran for 7 to 11 cycles, a sample-barcoded 5' primer and a J-beta primer mix were used. Each CDR3 protein gets one entry after TCRdb re-called the 5' RACE reads with MiXCR. Of 600,000 to 800,000 distinct CDR3 sequences listed, roughly half are singletons. The sample taken for sequencing was blood. The source is a woman of 80 years or more in good health.

The V and J genes are TRBV12-3 or TRBV12-4 and TRBJ2-5; 7 nucleotides align to TRBD1. The CDR3 contains 13 residues. The V segment lost 7 bases and the J segment 2 bases; nucleotides outside the gene matches: 4. The CDR3 spells CASIPGQQETQYF. CDR3 coding DNA: TGTGCCAGCATTCCGGGACAGCAAGAGACCCAGTACTTC.

The chain carries TRBV6-2 or TRBV6-3 and TRBJ2-1; D gene ambiguous. CDR3 length: 13 amino acids. CDR1 is MNHEY, CDR2 SVGEGT, per germline. V dropped 5 bases and J dropped 6 bases, with 11 bases sitting between them. The CDR3 spells CASSTHSANEQFF. As DNA, the CDR3 is TGTGCCAGCAGTACCCACAGCGCCAATGAGCAGTTCTTC.

The V call is TRBV7-9, the J call TRBJ1-1, with D possibly matching TRBD1 (6 bases). This CDR3 has 12 residues. Trimming took 4 bases from V and 7 from J, leaving 10 bases between them. Looked up from germline, CDR1 is SEHNR and CDR2 is FQNEAQ (reference sequence). This CDR3 is CASSWGGREAFF. Here the CDR3 DNA reads TGTGCCAGCAGCTGGGGGGGGCGTGAAGCTTTCTTT.

This clonotype has at least ten counts. CDR3 amino acids: CASSLDRTQYF. In DNA, the CDR3 is TGTGCCAGCAGCCTTGATAGGACCCAGTACTTC. The chain recombines TRBV28 with TRBJ2-5, with D uncertain. The length of the CDR3 is 11 residues. Trimming shortened V by 6 bases and J by 7 bases, and 9 bases separated the two germline ends. Germline V lookup: CDR1 MDHEN, CDR2 SYDVKM.

The table lists this clonotype with many counts. The chain carries TRBV12-3 or TRBV12-4 and TRBJ2-1; weak D call: TRBD1 (6 bases). V gave up 2 bases and J gave up 9 bases, with 11 bases separating them. The CDR3 is made up of 13 amino acids. CDR3 sequence (DNA): TGTGCCAGCAGTTTAAATCTAGGGGGTGAGCAGTTCTTC. Protein: CASSLNLGGEQFF.

With regard to this clonotype: This may arise from a read error, as a much more abundant clone is one base away. This sequence joins TRBV5-6 and TRBJ2-1, with D perhaps TRBD2 (6 bases). The CDR3 runs 13 residues. Germline V gene sequence: CDR1 SGHDT, CDR2 YYEEEE. DNA for the CDR3: TGTGCCGGCAGCTTGGGGAGGCCCAATGAGCAGTTCTTC. Translation: CAGSLGRPNEQFF.

V is TRBV12-3 or TRBV12-4 and J is TRBJ1-3, with a possible D match to TRBD1 (5 bases). The CDR3 sequence is 16 residues long. V was shortened by 3 bases and J by 0 bases, with 12 bases between the two germline ends. CDR3 sequence: CASSFGRGRSGNTIYF. The DNA for the CDR3 is TGTGCCAGCAGTTTCGGTAGGGGCCGCTCTGGAAACACCATATATTTT.

The chain has TRBV4-2 and TRBJ2-1, with 14 bases matching TRBD2. The CDR3 totals 16 residues. Germline V CDR1 and CDR2: LGHNA, YNFKEQ. V lost 6 bases to trimming and J lost 10 bases; unmatched junction nucleotides: 11. As DNA, the CDR3 is TGTGCCAGCAGTTCGAGGGGACTAGCGGGAGAAAACGAGCAGTTCTTC. Its translation: CASSSRGLAGENEQFF.

This clonotype has only a few counts. J is TRBJ2-1 and V is TRBV7-2; tentative D call: TRBD1 (5 bases). The V and J ends lost 3 bases and 2 bases respectively, with 11 bases between them. CDR3 length equals 15 residues. Germline CDR1 SGHTA, CDR2 FQGNSA. This chain's CDR3 is CASSFFGAAYNEQFF. The CDR3 DNA is TGTGCCAGCAGCTTCTTTGGGGCAGCCTACAATGAGCAGTTCTTC.

Worth noting for this clonotype: This may stem from a read error, because a much larger clone lies one nucleotide away. The chain employs TRBV5-1 and TRBJ2-7, with 7 bases fitting TRBD1. The germline gives CDR1 SGHRS, CDR2 YFSETQ. The CDR3 covers 13 residues. The V gene end was trimmed by 4 bases and the J gene end by 4 bases; junction bases not matched to a gene: 5. The CDR3 DNA follows: TGCGCCAGCAGCAGCCAGGGACAGTACGAGCAGTACTTC. Translated: CASSSQGQYEQYF.

The chain has TRBV20-1 and TRBJ1-4; 8 bases line up with TRBD1. Per germline, CDR1 DFQATT and CDR2 SNEGSKA (reference sequence). Germline trimming cut 0 bases from V and 3 bases from J; bases unmatched to any gene: 6. This CDR3 spans 16 amino acids. The CDR3 loop is CSARDSGGQANEKLFF. In nucleotides, the CDR3 is TGCAGTGCTAGAGATAGTGGGGGACAGGCTAATGAAAAACTGTTTTTT.

V usage is TRBV5-1 and J usage is TRBJ2-5; no reliable D call. V was shortened by 4 bases and J by 1 base, with 11 bases between the two germline ends. Germline CDR1 SGHRS, CDR2 YFSETQ. CDR3 length equals 14 residues. The CDR3 bases are TGCGCCAGCAGCGTTAGTGGCTTCCAAGAGACCCAGTACTTC. Its translation: CASSVSGFQETQYF.